Listed here are 21 T cell receptor beta chains from one sample, sequenced in a study of beta chain features in type 1 diabetes. Of the isolated RNA, all was reverse transcribed, and so the sequenced material was expressed TCRB transcripts. Using immunoSEQ multiplex PCR, the repertoire was profiled, and TCRdb retains in-frame clones only, with some absent. This table holds fewer than 400,000 clones, roughly 8% found once. The sample comprised central memory CD4+ T cells from blood. These receptors originate from a woman aged 18-30 years in good health.

This clone was found a few times. The V call is TRBV18, the J call TRBJ2-2, with D perhaps TRBD2 (6 bases). The CDR3 runs to 16 residues. CDR1 KGHSH and CDR2 LQKENI come from the germline V gene. V lost 4 bases to trimming and J lost 2 bases, with 14 bases between them. CDR3 loop: CASSRDLATNTGELFF. The CDR3 region has the DNA TGTGCCAGCTCACGGGATCTAGCGACTAACACCGGGGAGCTGTTTTTT.

This chain connects TRBV4-3 to TRBJ2-7, with D possibly being TRBD1 (5 bases). Trimming removed 0 bases at V and 5 bases at J, with 14 bases between. Germline V gene lookup returns CDR1 LGHNA and CDR2 YSLEER. The CDR3 extends over 15 amino acids. Here the CDR3 reads CASSQEQGVFHEQYF. The DNA for the CDR3 is TGCGCCAGCAGCCAAGAGCAAGGGGTGTTCCACGAGCAGTACTTC.

In this sample, this clone turned up a few times. The V gene is TRBV28, the J gene TRBJ1-5, with 8 nucleotides matching TRBD1. The V segment lost 5 bases and the J segment 6 bases; nucleotides outside the gene matches: 12. The CDR3 has 16 residues. The V gene's germline CDR1 is MDHEN and CDR2 SYDVKM. CDR3 protein: CASSTLDRGYVQPQHF. The CDR3 region has the DNA TGTGCCAGCAGTACCCTAGACAGGGGATACGTTCAGCCCCAGCATTTT.

The chain combines TRBV14 with TRBJ2-1; D unclear. The germline CDR1 and CDR2 sequences are SGHDN and FVKESK. V lost 0 bases, J lost 8 bases, and 17 bases lay in between. The CDR3 length is 16 residues. CDR3 residues: CASSQDRRVRSDEQFF. The CDR3 DNA reads as TGTGCCAGCAGCCAAGATCGTCGGGTGAGATCCGATGAGCAGTTCTTC.

This clone was observed at least ten times. The CDR3 DNA follows: TGTGCCAGCAGCCAAGGGGGCAGCGGGAGTTTCTACGAGCAGTACTTC. As protein: CASSQGGSGSFYEQYF. The genes are TRBV14 and TRBJ2-7; TRBD2 matches at 8 bases. Per the germline V gene, CDR1 is SGHDN and CDR2 is FVKESK. This CDR3 has 16 residues. The V and J ends lost 1 base and 3 bases, in that order; junction bases with no gene match: 8.

This clone was observed a handful of times. The chain combines TRBV4-3 with TRBJ1-1, with 10 bases identical to TRBD1. Germline loops: CDR1 LGHNA, CDR2 YSLEER. After removal of 2 bases from V and 8 bases from J, the junction contained 5 bases not matched to a gene. The CDR3 has 14 amino acids. The CDR3 loop reads CASSQQTGGDEAFF. The CDR3 DNA is TGCGCCAGCAGCCAACAGACAGGGGGCGACGAAGCTTTCTTT.

The chain joins TRBV4-2 to TRBJ2-3; no firm D call. The germline V gene encodes CDR1 LGHNA and CDR2 YNFKEQ. V shed 1 base and J shed 2 bases, with 10 bases lying between them. This CDR3 is 15 amino acids long. The CDR3 region is CASSQVRQNTDTQYF. The CDR3 coding sequence is TGTGCCAGCAGCCAAGTTAGACAAAACACAGATACGCAGTATTTT.

The chain employs TRBV20-1 and TRBJ2-7; no clear D. The CDR3 sequence is 11 residues long. The V gene's germline CDR1 is DFQATT and CDR2 SNEGSKA (reference sequence). The V end was cut by 3 bases, the J end by 3 bases, with 6 bases between. In DNA form, the CDR3 reads TGCAGTGCTAGGACAAACTACGAGCAGTACTTC. Amino acid sequence: CSARTNYEQYF.

This clone was detected a few times. The V gene is TRBV15, the J gene TRBJ1-1; D is ambiguous. Germline V gene data show CDR1 as LNHNV and CDR2 as YYDKDF (reference sequence). This CDR3 comprises 13 residues. V shed 8 bases and J shed 6 bases, with 16 bases lying between them. This CDR3 reads CATRLSMSSEAFF. The CDR3 region has the DNA TGTGCCACCCGTTTGTCGATGAGCTCTGAAGCTTTCTTT.

This clone was seen a few times. This rearrangement joins TRBV7-9 to TRBJ2-5; D is undetermined. CDR3 length: 12 residues. Between the trimmed V and J ends, which lost 6 bases and 4 bases, there was a span of 9 bases. Germline loops: CDR1 SEHNR, CDR2 FQNEAQ (reference sequence). CDR3 sequence reads: CASRQESETQYF. In nucleotides, the CDR3 is TGTGCCAGCAGACAAGAATCAGAGACCCAGTACTTC.

This clone came up a few times. The V call is TRBV4-3, the J call TRBJ2-1; D unclear. V gave up 1 base and J gave up 0 bases, with 10 bases separating them. The CDR3 extends over 16 amino acids. Germline V gene data show CDR1 as LGHNA and CDR2 as YSLEER. The CDR3 bases are TGCGCCAGCAGCCAAGTTAACCTTATCTCCTACAATGAGCAGTTCTTC. This gives the protein CASSQVNLISYNEQFF.

This clone appeared a few times. V gene TRBV4-2 combines with J gene TRBJ2-3; 7 positions match TRBD2. The CDR3 is 17 amino acids. J lost 0 bases, V lost 0 bases, and 6 bases had no gene match. Germline CDR1 reads LGHNA; CDR2 reads YNFKEQ. Here the CDR3 reads CASSQDWAGVSTDTQYF. The CDR3 region has the DNA TGTGCCAGCAGCCAAGATTGGGCGGGAGTTAGCACAGATACGCAGTATTTT.

In this sample, this clone turned up a few times. The sample holds other DNA sequences that translate to the same CDR3. This CDR3 reads CASSLNGRTDTQYF. The CDR3 DNA is TGTGCCAGCAGCTTAAACGGTCGCACAGATACGCAGTATTTT. The chain links TRBV7-3 to TRBJ2-3, with D hard to call. This CDR3 spans 14 amino acids. The germline V gene has CDR1 SGHTA and CDR2 FQGTGA. Trimming removed 1 base at V and 1 base at J, with 6 bases between.

The chain combines TRBV27 with TRBJ2-2; TRBD1 agrees at 7 bases. Germline CDR1 MNHEY, CDR2 SMNVEV (reference sequence). The CDR3 runs 15 residues. With V trimmed by 4 bases and J by 1 base, 3 bases remained unmatched. Written as DNA, the CDR3 is TGTGCCAGCAGTTCAGGGGGATGGAACACCGGGGAGCTGTTTTTT. Amino acids: CASSSGGWNTGELFF.

Only a few counts were recorded for this clone. The chain couples TRBV29-1 to TRBJ1-5; TRBD1 might be the D (5 bases). With 6 bases removed from V and 5 bases from J, the gap between germline ends came to 20 bases. This CDR3 spans 15 amino acids. The germline V gene encodes CDR1 SQVTM and CDR2 ANQGSEA. CDR3 loop: CSVTKGGGADQPQHF. The DNA for the CDR3 is TGCAGCGTAACAAAAGGCGGGGGTGCGGATCAGCCCCAGCATTTT.

As for this clone: Other DNA sequences from this sample encode an identical CDR3 as well. The chain carries TRBV28 and TRBJ2-7; D ambiguous. Germline V CDR1 and CDR2: MDHEN, SYDVKM. The V gene lost 1 base and the J gene lost 3 bases, with 4 bases spanning the gap. CDR3 length: 12 amino acids. The CDR3 nucleotides are TGTGCCAGCAGTTTATTGTTCTACGAGCAGTACTTC. It translates to CASSLLFYEQYF.

The rearrangement uses TRBV5-4 and TRBJ1-1, with D unclear. Between the trimmed V and J ends, which lost 3 bases and 4 bases, there was a span of 19 bases. This CDR3 comprises 16 residues. The germline CDR1 and CDR2 sequences are SGHNT and YYREEE (reference sequence). The CDR3 loop reads CASSSPNPRGGTEAFF. Here the CDR3 DNA reads TGTGCCAGCAGCTCACCCAATCCACGGGGAGGCACTGAAGCTTTCTTT.

The chain carries TRBV20-1 and TRBJ2-1; D is perhaps TRBD2 (5 bases). The CDR3 runs 11 residues. Germline loops: CDR1 DFQATT, CDR2 SNEGSKA (reference sequence). The V and J ends lost 8 bases and 7 bases respectively, with 12 bases between them. The CDR3 DNA follows: TGCAGTCTCGGACTCTGGAATGAGCAGTTCTTC. Protein sequence: CSLGLWNEQFF.

The sample holds a few counts of this clone. This rearrangement joins TRBV19 to TRBJ2-3; 10 positions agree with TRBD1. The CDR3 contains 15 residues. V dropped 4 bases and J dropped 5; count of bases not matched to a gene: 6. Germline assignment: CDR1 LNHDA and CDR2 SQIVND (reference sequence). This CDR3 is CASSRKTGGLDTQYF. In DNA, the CDR3 is TGTGCCAGTAGTAGGAAGACAGGGGGCTTAGATACGCAGTATTTT.

This clone occurred a few times. This chain uses TRBV7-3 with TRBJ2-1, with D unresolved. The CDR3 is 15 residues long. Trimming shortened V by 0 bases and J by 8 bases, and 14 bases separated the two germline ends. Germline V CDR1 and CDR2: SGHTA, FQGTGA. Here the CDR3 DNA reads TGTGCCAGCAGCTTAACGAGGACCACTTCGTATGAGCAGTTCTTC. Its translation: CASSLTRTTSYEQFF.

This rearrangement joins TRBV19 to TRBJ2-7; D not resolved. The CDR3 totals 15 residues. Germline CDR1 is LNHDA and CDR2 is SQIVND (reference sequence). V lost 0 bases to trimming and J lost 2 bases, with 11 bases between them. This CDR3 is CASSIDHRSTYEQYF. For the CDR3, the DNA is TGTGCCAGTAGTATAGATCACAGATCCACCTACGAGCAGTACTTC.